This passage covers 10 T cell receptor beta chains from one sample sequenced in a study of radiotherapy plus CTLA-4 blockade in lung cancer. Sequencing used immunoSEQ multiplex PCR; TCRdb keeps in-frame clones, though not all of them. Among about 73,000 clones listed, around 90% were seen once. Specimen: peripheral blood, collected from a patient treated with radiotherapy plus ipilimumab. These receptor sequences come from a human donor with non-small cell lung cancer that progressed on radiotherapy plus ipilimumab.

This rearrangement joins TRBV5-6 to TRBJ2-5; perhaps TRBD2 as D (6 bases). Trimming left V 0 bases short and J 1 base short, with 10 bases between. Germline lookup yields CDR1 SGHDT and CDR2 YYEEEE. The CDR3 totals 15 residues. DNA of the CDR3: TGTGCCAGCAGCTTGGGAGGAGGGAGCCAAGAGACCCAGTACTTC. It is translated as CASSLGGGSQETQYF.

This rearrangement joins TRBV29-1 to TRBJ2-1; the match to TRBD2 covers 7 bases. J lost 0 bases, V lost 4 bases, and 15 bases had no gene match. This CDR3 is built from 18 residues. Germline values: CDR1 SQVTM, CDR2 ANQGSEA. This CDR3 reads CSVVLAGLKGTSYNEQFF. In nucleotides, the CDR3 is TGCAGCGTTGTTTTAGCGGGCCTTAAGGGGACCTCCTACAATGAGCAGTTCTTC.

This clone appeared a single time. The chain recombines TRBV28 with TRBJ1-2, with a tentative D call TRBD1 (5 bases). CDR3 size: 17 residues. CDR1 and CDR2 (germline): MDHEN, SYDVKM. Trimming took off 4 bases at V and 0 bases at J, with 18 bases between the two ends. CDR3 loop: CASSSPHQGLANYGYTF. For the CDR3, the DNA is TGTGCCAGCAGTTCTCCCCACCAGGGTCTAGCTAACTATGGCTACACCTTC.

This clone was seen only once. V and J are TRBV7-2 and TRBJ2-7; D is ambiguous. Germline V gives CDR1 SGHTA, CDR2 FQGNSA. This CDR3 comprises 13 residues. V was cut by 1 base and J by 4 bases, with 8 bases left in between. CDR3 coding DNA: TGTGCCAGCAGCTTAGGGTACGGTTACGAGCAGTACGTC. Translated, it gives CASSLGYGYEQYV.

The J gene is TRBJ2-1, the V gene TRBV7-6; D may correspond to TRBD1 or TRBD2 (5 bases each). The CDR3 runs to 14 residues. With 1 base removed from V and 8 bases from J, the gap between germline ends came to 12 bases. Germline-derived CDR1 and CDR2 are SGHVS and FNYEAQ. DNA for the CDR3: TGTGCCAGCAGCTTAGGGGACCTTACCGATGAGCAGTTCTTC. This gives the protein CASSLGDLTDEQFF.

The rearrangement links TRBV4-1 to TRBJ2-3; D is possibly TRBD2 (6 bases). From germline, CDR1 is MGHRA and CDR2 YSYEKL. CDR3 length: 16 amino acids. The germline V and J ends were trimmed by 1 base and 0 bases, with 11 bases remaining between them. CDR3 sequence (DNA): TGCGCCAGCAGCCAAGGGGCTAGCGATAGCACAGATACGCAGTATTTT. Its protein product is CASSQGASDSTDTQYF.

The chain has TRBV6-5 and TRBJ2-7; D is perhaps TRBD1 or TRBD2 (5 bases each). V lost 0 bases and J 6 bases, leaving 9 bases between the germline ends. Germline CDR1 MNHEY, CDR2 SVGAGI. This CDR3 has 13 amino acids. CDR3 region: CASSYSGDREQYV. In nucleotides, the CDR3 is TGTGCCAGCAGTTACTCGGGGGATCGCGAGCAGTACGTC.

There are a few counts of this clone. The chain combines TRBV28 with TRBJ1-4; D gene uncertain. Between the trimmed V and J ends, which lost 7 bases and 10 bases, there was a span of 13 bases. There are 12 residues in the CDR3. The V gene's germline CDR1 is MDHEN and CDR2 SYDVKM. The chain's CDR3 is CASIRTGGKLFF. The CDR3 DNA reads as TGTGCCAGCATCCGGACGGGAGGAAAACTGTTTTTT.

This chain connects TRBV5-1 to TRBJ1-3; a weak D match, TRBD1 (5 bases). V lost 0 bases and J lost 0, with 7 bases in between. The germline V gene has CDR1 SGHRS and CDR2 YFSETQ. The CDR3 consists of 15 residues. This CDR3 reads CASSLDRHSGNTIYF. Written as DNA, the CDR3 is TGCGCCAGCAGCTTGGACAGGCACTCTGGAAACACCATATATTTT.

The J gene is TRBJ2-3, the V gene TRBV6-5, with D possibly called TRBD1 or TRBD2 (6 bases each). This CDR3 is 14 amino acids long. Germline V gives CDR1 MNHEY, CDR2 SVGAGI. V lost 6 bases, J lost 0 bases, and 10 bases lay in between. DNA of the CDR3: TGTGCCAGCAGGCGGGACATTAGCACAGATACGCAGTATTTT. Protein: CASRRDISTDTQYF.